This TCR beta chain was recorded in a study of cytomegalovirus exposure and HLA in healthy donors. Study-wide findings and caveats: TRBV6-2, TRBV6-3 and some other V segments were unresolvable in 87-base-pair reads.

Turning to this clone: Its antigen is as yet unknown.

It was with 60 Vbeta and 13 Jbeta primers that the PCR ran. Clones were read by immunoSEQ multiplex PCR, and TCRdb kept only the in-frame ones, dropping some. The table lists 63,000 or so clones, approximately 71% of them singletons. Looked up from germline, CDR1 is LNHDA and CDR2 is SQIVND (reference sequence). CDR3 length: 15 residues. V was shortened by 5 bases and J by 0 bases, with 13 bases between the two germline ends. The TCR sequence derives from a man aged 45 to 65 in good health and CMV-seronegative. Sample: PBMCs. The J gene is TRBJ1-1, the V gene TRBV19; no firm D call. CDR3 sequence: CASSLTRGLNTEAFF. The CDR3 nucleotides read TGTGCCAGTAGTCTAACCCGAGGCCTGAACACTGAAGCTTTCTTT. The whole variable domain, remainder taken from reference TRBV19 and TRBJ1-1, is DGGITQSPKYLFRKEGQNVTLSCEQNLNHDAMYWYRQDPGQGLRLIYYSQIVNDFQKGDIAEGYSVSREKKESFPLTVTSAQKNPTAFYLCASSLTRGLNTEAFFGQGTRLTVV.